The entry below gives a single TCR beta chain sequence along with its context. This likely stems from a read error, as it lies one base from a far larger clone. Library construction for TCR beta used iRepertoire HTBI primers and Arm-PCR of CDR3 regions. Via MiXCR, TCRdb re-called the multiplex PCR reads, giving one row per CDR3 protein. The sample holds 400,000 to 600,000 distinct CDR3 sequences, 20% to 25% seen once. The data belong to a study of regulatory T cells in long-lasting Graves disease. The time point here: persistent/refractory GD, antithyroid drugs over 5 years with positive TRAb. Generation of the TCR library employed RNA extracted from PBMCs. Germline loops: CDR1 SGHAT, CDR2 FQNNGV. This CDR3 has 15 residues. Trimming removed 5 bases at V and 4 bases at J, with 18 bases between.

The rearrangement links TRBV11-2 to TRBJ2-7, with D tentatively TRBD1 (5 bases). Source: peripheral blood mononuclear cells (PBMCs), taken when the disease was refractory, from a patient treated with antithyroid drugs. This sequence originates from a female donor with Graves disease. The CDR3 nucleotides read TGTGCCAGCAGCATACAGCAGGGTGGCCTTTACGAGCAGTACTTC. Translated: CASSIQQGGLYEQYF.